The clone carrying this T cell receptor (beta chain) was observed at least ten times. What it recognizes is unknown. This specimen belongs to a study of early T cells in non-severe SARS-CoV-2 infection. For the study at large: Chains were not paired, and sequencing was done on bulk RNA from unsorted whole blood. Study-wide results and limits: Comparison of clonotypes with VDJdb favored anti-spike CD8 responses while missing private and CD4 specificities.

MiXCR was run by TCRdb on the 5' RACE reads, yielding one entry per CDR3 protein. The sample consists of 50,000 to 70,000 distinct CDR3 sequences, about 15% of them appearing once. This receptor was taken from an adult who was a healthcare worker with PCR-confirmed SARS-CoV-2 infection or an uninfected control (not recorded which). The material sequenced was whole blood, taken at baseline.

The CDR3 spells CASSESRGTGQPQHF. In nucleotides, the CDR3 is TGTGCCAGCAGTGAAAGTCGAGGGACGGGTCAGCCCCAGCATTTT. The chain recombines TRBV2 with TRBJ1-5; the D gene is possibly TRBD1 (5 bases). This CDR3 has 15 residues. Trimming pared 2 bases from V and 6 bases from J, leaving 14 bases between. The germline V gene has CDR1 SNHLY and CDR2 FYNNEI.